The present T cell receptor (beta chain) was sequenced within a study of CD8 T cells in ankylosing spondylitis. Preparation of TCR beta libraries was done by quantitative 5'-RACE with molecular barcodes. TCRdb called the 5' RACE reads again in MiXCR, with one record for every CDR3 protein. Of over 700,000 distinct CDR3 sequences listed, around a fifth are singletons. Notes on the study in general: There were earlier reports of some motif variants in reactive arthritis synovial fluid and blood. The clones that were linked to disease were reported to be significantly enriched in matched synovial fluid samples from ankylosing spondylitis patients. Made up of fewer than ten highly homologous variants, a TCR beta motif appeared characteristic of ankylosing spondylitis blood.

The CDR3 extends over 16 amino acids. Trimming shortened V by 7 bases and J by 0 bases, and 17 bases separated the two germline ends. In germline, CDR1 is SGHKS, CDR2 YYEKEE (reference sequence). This clonotype has a handful of counts. Its antigen is still unknown. The sequence was obtained from a male donor with ankylosing spondylitis. Sequenced sample: blood, either unsorted or a sorted T cell fraction (not recorded which). The chain combines TRBV5-5 with TRBJ1-5; no clear D. CDR3 sequence reads: CASGSGPSYSNQPQHF. The CDR3 DNA reads as TGTGCCAGCGGGTCCGGGCCTTCCTATAGCAATCAGCCCCAGCATTTT.